The 8 T cell receptor beta chains below all came from one sample that was sequenced in a study of tumor-infiltrating lymphocytes in primary liver carcinoma. Production of TCR beta cDNA used approximately 0.55 ug total RNA together with a constant-region primer. Three nested multiplex PCR rounds, a slightly modified ARM-PCR method, built the TCR beta libraries. The two initial PCR rounds, nine to eleven cycles each, used TRBV1-TRBV30 forward and C-beta reverse primers. Each CDR3 protein gets one entry after TCRdb re-called the multiplex PCR reads with MiXCR. This sample has just over 300,000 distinct CDR3 sequences; approximately 54% occur once, and the top ten carry about 17%. The study extracted blood RNA from unsorted whole blood and also extracted germline DNA. Input material: peripheral blood. The receptors were gathered from a woman aged 30 to 39 with primary liver carcinoma and hepatitis B virus infection.

With respect to this clonotype: This may be a read error, as it is one base from a much larger clone. The J gene is TRBJ1-2, the V gene TRBV12-3 or TRBV12-4; perhaps TRBD1 as D (6 bases). This CDR3 contains 15 residues. Trimming stripped 4 bases from V and 8 bases from J, with 20 bases between. The DNA of the CDR3 is TGTGCCAGCAGTTCAAGCGACAGGACAAAGCGGGGCTACACCTTC. Translating it yields CASSSSDRTKRGYTF.

The chain combines TRBV7-8 with TRBJ2-3; D is undetermined. V was trimmed by 4 bases and J by 2 bases, leaving 19 bases between them. This CDR3 has 17 amino acids. CDR1 is SGHVS, CDR2 FQNEAQ, per germline. In DNA form, the CDR3 reads TGTGCCAGCAGCTCTAAAGTTTCAAGGGTTCTCACAGATACGCAGTATTTT. This sequence encodes CASSSKVSRVLTDTQYF.

In regard to this clonotype: This may stem from a read error, because a much larger clone lies one nucleotide away. The genes are TRBV5-6 and TRBJ2-2, with D possibly TRBD2 on 6 matching bases. Germline lookup yields CDR1 SGHDT and CDR2 YYEEEE. The germline V and J ends were trimmed by 3 bases and 10 bases, with 16 bases remaining between them. The CDR3 covers 14 residues. The DNA of the CDR3 is TGTGCCAGCAGCTCGGGTGGCGGGACCCAGGAGCTGTTTTTT. It is translated as CASSSGGGTQELFF.

J is TRBJ2-1 and V is TRBV5-4, with 8 bases matching TRBD2. The CDR3 runs 14 residues. Trimming at V came to 4 bases and at J to 8 bases, leaving 8 bases not matched to a gene. Germline V gene lookup returns CDR1 SGHNT and CDR2 YYREEE (reference sequence). DNA of the CDR3: TGTGCCAGCAGCCCCCGGGAGGGCCGCGATGAGCAGTTCTTC. Protein: CASSPREGRDEQFF.

Ten or more counts support this clonotype. In DNA form, the CDR3 reads TGCAGCGTTGAGGCACAGGGGACATTAGGCTACACCTTC. Translating it yields CSVEAQGTLGYTF. The V gene is TRBV29-1, the J gene TRBJ1-2, with 7 bases matching TRBD1. Trimming cost V 3 bases and J 8 bases; bases outside gene matches: 9. The CDR3 runs 13 residues. CDR1 and CDR2 from the germline V gene are SQVTM and ANQGSEA. Full variable domain (outside the CDR3, taken from reference TRBV29-1 and TRBJ1-2): SAVISQKPSRDICQRGTSLTIQCQVDSQVTMMFWYRQQPGQSLTLIATANQGSEATYESGFVIDKFPISRPNLTFSTLTVSNMSPEDSSIYLCSVEAQGTLGYTFGSGTRLTVV.

The gene calls are TRBV7-8 and TRBJ2-2, with D perhaps matching TRBD1 (5 bases). The CDR3 is 15 residues long. V lost 2 bases to trimming and J lost 7 bases, with 14 bases between them. Looked up from germline, CDR1 is SGHVS and CDR2 is FQNEAQ. This chain's CDR3 is CASSLLSQGYGELFF. For the CDR3, the DNA is TGTGCCAGCAGCTTACTATCCCAGGGTTACGGGGAGCTGTTTTTT.

As regards this clonotype: The CDR3 end shows no conserved phenylalanine or tryptophan, and so a read error is likely. The rearrangement uses TRBV11-2 and TRBJ1-5; 8 positions agree with TRBD1. Germline V gene sequence: CDR1 SGHAT, CDR2 FQNNGV. The CDR3 runs to 15 residues. CDR3: CVSSPTTGVNQPQHC. The CDR3 DNA follows: TGTGTCAGCAGCCCCACGACAGGGGTAAATCAGCCCCAGCATTGT.

This clonotype was detected a few times. J is TRBJ1-5 and V is TRBV5-6; D remains unclear. The V and J ends lost 0 bases and 8 bases respectively, with 12 bases between them. The CDR3 consists of 14 residues. Germline V lookup: CDR1 SGHDT, CDR2 YYEEEE. The CDR3 DNA follows: TGTGCCAGCAGCTTGGGCAGGCGGCTGGAGCCCCAGCATTTT. It encodes CASSLGRRLEPQHF.